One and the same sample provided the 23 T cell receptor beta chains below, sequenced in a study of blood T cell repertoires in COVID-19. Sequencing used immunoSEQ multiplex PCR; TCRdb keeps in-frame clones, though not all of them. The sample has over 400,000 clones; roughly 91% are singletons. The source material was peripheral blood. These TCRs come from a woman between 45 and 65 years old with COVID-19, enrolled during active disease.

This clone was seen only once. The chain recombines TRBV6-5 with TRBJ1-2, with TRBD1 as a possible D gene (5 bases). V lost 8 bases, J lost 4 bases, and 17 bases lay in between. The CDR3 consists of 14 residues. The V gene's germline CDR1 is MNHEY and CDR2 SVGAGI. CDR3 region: CASGPLLGGYGYTF. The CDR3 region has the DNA TGTGCCAGCGGCCCCCTCCTGGGGGGCTATGGCTACACCTTC.

The CDR3 region has the DNA TGTGCCAGTAGTATGGGAATAAGAAGGACATCGTTTTACAATGAGCAGTTCTTC. Amino acids: CASSMGIRRTSFYNEQFF. The gene calls are TRBV19 and TRBJ2-1; weak D call: TRBD1 (5 bases). V dropped 3 bases and J dropped 4 bases, with 22 bases sitting between them. The CDR3 runs to 18 residues. Germline V gives CDR1 LNHDA, CDR2 SQIVND (reference sequence).

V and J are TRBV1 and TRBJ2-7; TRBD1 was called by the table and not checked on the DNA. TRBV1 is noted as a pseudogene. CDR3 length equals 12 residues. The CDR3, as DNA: TGCACCAGCAGCCTCAGGGCGTACGAGCAGTACTTC. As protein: CTSSLRAYEQYF.

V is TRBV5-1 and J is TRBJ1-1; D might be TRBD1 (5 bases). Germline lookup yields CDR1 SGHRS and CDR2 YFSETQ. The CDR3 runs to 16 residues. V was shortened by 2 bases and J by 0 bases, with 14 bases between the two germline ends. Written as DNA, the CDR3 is TGCGCCAGCAGCTTAGGATCGACAGCCATGAACACTGAAGCTTTCTTT. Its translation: CASSLGSTAMNTEAFF.

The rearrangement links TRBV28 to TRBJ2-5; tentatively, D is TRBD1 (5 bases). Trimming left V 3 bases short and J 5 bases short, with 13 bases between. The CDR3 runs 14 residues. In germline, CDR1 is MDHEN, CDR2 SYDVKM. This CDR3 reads CASSFDSPGETQYF. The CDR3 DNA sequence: TGTGCCAGCAGTTTCGACAGTCCAGGGGAGACCCAGTACTTC.

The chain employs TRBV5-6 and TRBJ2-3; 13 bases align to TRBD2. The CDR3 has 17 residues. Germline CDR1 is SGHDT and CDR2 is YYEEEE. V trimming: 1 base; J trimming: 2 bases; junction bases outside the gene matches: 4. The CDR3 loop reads CASSLRTSGGFTDTQYF. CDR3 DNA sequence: TGTGCCAGCAGCTTGAGGACTAGCGGGGGCTTCACAGATACGCAGTATTTT. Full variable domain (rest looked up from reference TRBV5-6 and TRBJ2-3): DAGVTQSPTHLIKTRGQQVTLRCSPKSGHDTVSWYQQALGQGPQFIFQYYEEEERQRGNFPDRFSGHQFPNYSSELNVNALLLGDSALYLCASSLRTSGGFTDTQYFGPGTRLTVL.

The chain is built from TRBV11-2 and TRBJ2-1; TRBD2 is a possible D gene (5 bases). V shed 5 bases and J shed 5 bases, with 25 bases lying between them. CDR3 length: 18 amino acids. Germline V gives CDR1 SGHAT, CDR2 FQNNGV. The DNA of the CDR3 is TGTGCCAGCAGCCCTAAGAGGGAGCAGCTCGGGAAAAACAATGAGCAGTTCTTC. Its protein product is CASSPKREQLGKNNEQFF.

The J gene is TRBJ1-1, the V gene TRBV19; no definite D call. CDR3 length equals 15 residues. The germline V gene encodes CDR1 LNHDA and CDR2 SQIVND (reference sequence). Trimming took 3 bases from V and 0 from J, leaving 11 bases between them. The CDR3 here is CASSMRGPMNTEAFF. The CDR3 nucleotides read TGTGCCAGTAGTATGAGAGGCCCGATGAACACTGAAGCTTTCTTT.

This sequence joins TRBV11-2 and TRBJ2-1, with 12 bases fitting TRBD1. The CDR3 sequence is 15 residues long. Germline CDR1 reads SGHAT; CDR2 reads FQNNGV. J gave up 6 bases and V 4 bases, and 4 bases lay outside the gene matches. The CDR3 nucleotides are TGTGCCAGCAGCTCTGGGACAGGGGGCTTCAATGAGCAGTTCTTC. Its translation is CASSSGTGGFNEQFF.

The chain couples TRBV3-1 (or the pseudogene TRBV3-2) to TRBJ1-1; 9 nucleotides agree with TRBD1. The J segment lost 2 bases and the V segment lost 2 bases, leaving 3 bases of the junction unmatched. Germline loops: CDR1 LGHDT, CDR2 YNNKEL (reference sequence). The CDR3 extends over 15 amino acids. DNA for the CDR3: TGTGCCAGCAGCCAAAGGACAGGGGTCAACACTGAAGCTTTCTTT. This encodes CASSQRTGVNTEAFF.

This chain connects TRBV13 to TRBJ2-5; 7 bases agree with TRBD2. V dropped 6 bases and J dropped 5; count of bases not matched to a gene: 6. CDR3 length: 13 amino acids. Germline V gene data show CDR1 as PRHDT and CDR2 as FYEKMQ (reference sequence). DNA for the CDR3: TGTGCCAGCAGTACCCGGGGGGTGGAGACCCAGTACTTC. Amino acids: CASSTRGVETQYF.

The CDR3 reads CASSFGLGREQYF. The CDR3 region has the DNA TGTGCCAGCAGTTTCGGCCTGGGGAGGGAGCAGTACTTC. V usage is TRBV12-3 or TRBV12-4 and J usage is TRBJ2-7, with TRBD2 as a possible D gene (6 bases). V gave up 3 bases and J gave up 7 bases, with 13 bases separating them. This CDR3 is 13 amino acids long.

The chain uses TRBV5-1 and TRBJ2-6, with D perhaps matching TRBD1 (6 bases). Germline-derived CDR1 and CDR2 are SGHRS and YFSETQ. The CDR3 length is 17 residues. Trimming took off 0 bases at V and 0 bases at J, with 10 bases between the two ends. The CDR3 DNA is TGCGCCAGCAGCTTGGATGGACAGACCTCTGGGGCCAACGTCCTGACTTTC. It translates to CASSLDGQTSGANVLTF. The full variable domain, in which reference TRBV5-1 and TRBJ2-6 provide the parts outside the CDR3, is KAGVTQTPRYLIKTRGQQVTLSCSPISGHRSVSWYQQTPGQGLQFLFEYFSETQRNKGNFPGRFSGRQFSNSRSEMNVSTLELGDSALYLCASSLDGQTSGANVLTFGAGSRLTVL.

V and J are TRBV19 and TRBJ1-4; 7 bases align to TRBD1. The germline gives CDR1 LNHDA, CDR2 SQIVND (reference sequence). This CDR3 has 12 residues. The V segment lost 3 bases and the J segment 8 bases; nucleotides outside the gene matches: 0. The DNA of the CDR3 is TGTGCCAGTAGTATGGACAGGGAAAAACTGTTTTTT. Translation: CASSMDREKLFF.

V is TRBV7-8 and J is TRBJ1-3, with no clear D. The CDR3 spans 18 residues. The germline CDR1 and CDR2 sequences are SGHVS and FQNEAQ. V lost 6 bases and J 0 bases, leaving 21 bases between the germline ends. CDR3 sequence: CASRLLPRNVPSGNTIYF. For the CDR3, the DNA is TGTGCCAGCAGACTACTCCCAAGGAACGTACCCTCTGGAAACACCATATATTTT. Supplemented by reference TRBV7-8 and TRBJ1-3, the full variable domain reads GAGVSQSPRYKVAKRGQDVALRCDPISGHVSLFWYQQALGQGPEFLTYFQNEAQLDKSGLPSDRFFAERPEGSVSTLKIQRTQQEDSAVYLCASRLLPRNVPSGNTIYFGEGSWLTVV.

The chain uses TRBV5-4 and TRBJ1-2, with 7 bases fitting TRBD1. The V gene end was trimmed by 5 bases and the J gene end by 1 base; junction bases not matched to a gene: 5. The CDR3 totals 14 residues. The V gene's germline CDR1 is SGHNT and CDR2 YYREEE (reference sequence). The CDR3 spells CASSPGQNNYGYTF. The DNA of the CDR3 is TGTGCCAGCAGTCCGGGACAGAATAACTATGGCTACACCTTC.

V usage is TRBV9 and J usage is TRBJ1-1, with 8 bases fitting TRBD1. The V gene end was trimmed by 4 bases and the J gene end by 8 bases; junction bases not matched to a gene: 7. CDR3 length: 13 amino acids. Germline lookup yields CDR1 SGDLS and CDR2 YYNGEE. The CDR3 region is CASSSHDRGEAFF. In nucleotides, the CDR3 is TGTGCCAGCAGCTCCCATGACAGGGGAGAAGCTTTCTTT.

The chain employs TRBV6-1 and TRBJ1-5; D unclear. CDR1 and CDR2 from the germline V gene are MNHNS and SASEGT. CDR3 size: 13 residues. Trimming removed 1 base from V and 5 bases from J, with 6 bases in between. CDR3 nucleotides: TGTGCCAGCAGTGAAGGCGCCCATCAGCCCCAGCATTTT. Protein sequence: CASSEGAHQPQHF.

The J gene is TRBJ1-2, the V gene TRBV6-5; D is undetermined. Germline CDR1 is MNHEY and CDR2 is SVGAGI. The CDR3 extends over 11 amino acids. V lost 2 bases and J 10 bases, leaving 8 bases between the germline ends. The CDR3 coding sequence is TGTGCCAGCAGTTACCACAGCTTCTACACCTTC. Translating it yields CASSYHSFYTF.

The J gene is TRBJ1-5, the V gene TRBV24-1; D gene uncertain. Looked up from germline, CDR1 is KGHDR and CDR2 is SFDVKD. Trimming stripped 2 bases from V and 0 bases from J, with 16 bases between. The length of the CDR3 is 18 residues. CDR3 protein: CATSDWAGRSYSNQPQHF. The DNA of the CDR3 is TGTGCCACCAGTGATTGGGCCGGCAGGTCTTATAGCAATCAGCCCCAGCATTTT.

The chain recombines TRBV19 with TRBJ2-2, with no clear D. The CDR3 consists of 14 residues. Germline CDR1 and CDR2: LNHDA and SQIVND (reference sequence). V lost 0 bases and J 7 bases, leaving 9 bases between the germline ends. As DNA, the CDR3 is TGTGCCAGTAGTATAGAAAGAGGCGACGGGGAGCTGTTTTTT. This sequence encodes CASSIERGDGELFF.

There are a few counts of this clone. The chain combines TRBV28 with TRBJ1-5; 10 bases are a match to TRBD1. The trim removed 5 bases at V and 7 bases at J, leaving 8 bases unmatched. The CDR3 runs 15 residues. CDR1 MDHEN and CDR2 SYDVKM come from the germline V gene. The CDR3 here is CASSPPTGGVQPQHF. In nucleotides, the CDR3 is TGTGCCAGCAGTCCGCCGACAGGGGGCGTACAGCCCCAGCATTTT. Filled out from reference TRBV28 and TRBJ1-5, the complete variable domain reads DVKVTQSSRYLVKRTGEKVFLECVQDMDHENMFWYRQDPGLGLRLIYFSYDVKMKEKGDIPEGYSVSREKKERFSLILESASTNQTSMYLCASSPPTGGVQPQHFGDGTRLSIL.

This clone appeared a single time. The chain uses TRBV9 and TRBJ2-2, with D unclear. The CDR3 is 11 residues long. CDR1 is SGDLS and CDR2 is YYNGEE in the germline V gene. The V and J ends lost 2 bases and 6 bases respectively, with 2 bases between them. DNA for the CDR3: TGTGCCAGCAGCGTCGCCGGGGAGCTGTTTTTT. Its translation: CASSVAGELFF.